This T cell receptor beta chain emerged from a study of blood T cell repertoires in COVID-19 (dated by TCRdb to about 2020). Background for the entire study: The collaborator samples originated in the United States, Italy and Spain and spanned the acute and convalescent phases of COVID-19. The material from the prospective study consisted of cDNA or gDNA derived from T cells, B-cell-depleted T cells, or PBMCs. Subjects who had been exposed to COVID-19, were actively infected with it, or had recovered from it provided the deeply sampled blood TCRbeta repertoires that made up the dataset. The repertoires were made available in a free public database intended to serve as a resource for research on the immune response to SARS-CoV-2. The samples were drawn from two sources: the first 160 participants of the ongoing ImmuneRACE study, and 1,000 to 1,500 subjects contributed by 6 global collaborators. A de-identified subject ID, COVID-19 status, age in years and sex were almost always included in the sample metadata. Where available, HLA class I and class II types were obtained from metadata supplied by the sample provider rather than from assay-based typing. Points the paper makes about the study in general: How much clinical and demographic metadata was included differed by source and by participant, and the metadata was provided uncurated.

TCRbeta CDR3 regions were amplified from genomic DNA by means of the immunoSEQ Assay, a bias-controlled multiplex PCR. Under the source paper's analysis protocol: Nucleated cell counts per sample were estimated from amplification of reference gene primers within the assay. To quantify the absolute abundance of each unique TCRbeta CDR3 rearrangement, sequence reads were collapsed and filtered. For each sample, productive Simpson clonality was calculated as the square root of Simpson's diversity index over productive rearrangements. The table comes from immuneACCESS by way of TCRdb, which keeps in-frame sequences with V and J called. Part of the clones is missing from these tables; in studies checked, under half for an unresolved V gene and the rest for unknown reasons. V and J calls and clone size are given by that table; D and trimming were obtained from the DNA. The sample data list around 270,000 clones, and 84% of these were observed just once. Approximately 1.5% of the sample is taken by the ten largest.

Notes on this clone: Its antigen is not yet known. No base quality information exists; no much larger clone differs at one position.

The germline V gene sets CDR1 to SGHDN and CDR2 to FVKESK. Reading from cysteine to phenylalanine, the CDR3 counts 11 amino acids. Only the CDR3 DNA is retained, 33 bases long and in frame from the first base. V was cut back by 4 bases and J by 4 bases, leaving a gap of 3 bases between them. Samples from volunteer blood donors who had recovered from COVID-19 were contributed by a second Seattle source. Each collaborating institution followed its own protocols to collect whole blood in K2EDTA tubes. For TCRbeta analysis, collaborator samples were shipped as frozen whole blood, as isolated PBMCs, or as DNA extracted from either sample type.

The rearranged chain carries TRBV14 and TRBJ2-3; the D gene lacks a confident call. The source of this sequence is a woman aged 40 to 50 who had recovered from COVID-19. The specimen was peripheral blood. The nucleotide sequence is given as TGTGCCAGCAGCCGAGCAGATACGCAGTATTTT. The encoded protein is CASSRADTQYF.